Below, 7 T cell receptor beta chains from the same sample are listed, as sequenced in a study of blood T cell repertoires in COVID-19. Assay: immunoSEQ multiplex PCR; the TCRdb copy retains only in-frame clones and omits some. The data contain roughly 500,000 clones, 89% of them singletons. Material: peripheral blood. The receptor set was obtained from a man younger than 35 with COVID-19, enrolled during active disease.

The chain joins TRBV19 to TRBJ1-5; D remains ambiguous. CDR3 length: 14 amino acids. V shed 1 base and J shed 10 bases, with 14 bases lying between them. Per the germline V gene, CDR1 is LNHDA and CDR2 is SQIVND (reference sequence). CDR3 in DNA: TGTGCCAGTAGTATAGTGCCGGTACGGGGACCCCAGCATTTT. Its translation is CASSIVPVRGPQHF.

The chain combines TRBV3-1 (or the pseudogene TRBV3-2) with TRBJ2-3; D remains ambiguous. Germline CDR1 is LGHDT and CDR2 is YNNKEL (reference sequence). The V end lost 3 bases, the J end lost 5 bases, and 3 bases lay between the germline ends. The length of the CDR3 is 11 residues. CDR3 protein: CASSHGDTQYF. As DNA, the CDR3 is TGTGCCAGCAGCCACGGAGATACGCAGTATTTT.

This rearrangement joins TRBV4-1 to TRBJ2-5, with TRBD1 identical over 8 bases. Trimming removed 5 bases from V and 1 base from J; junction bases left unmatched: 9. This CDR3 region has 16 residues. The germline V gene encodes CDR1 MGHRA and CDR2 YSYEKL. CDR3 sequence reads: CASSMGTGNFQETQYF. CDR3 nucleotides: TGCGCCAGCAGCATGGGGACAGGTAATTTCCAAGAGACCCAGTACTTC.

The chain combines TRBV5-5 with TRBJ1-5; weak D call: TRBD1 (5 bases). The CDR3 runs to 15 residues. In germline, CDR1 is SGHKS, CDR2 YYEKEE (reference sequence). Between the trimmed V and J ends, which lost 4 bases and 4 bases, there was a span of 15 bases. The CDR3 region is CASSPVVTGNQPQHF. The CDR3 DNA reads TGTGCCAGCAGCCCGGTAGTAACAGGTAATCAGCCCCAGCATTTT.

Written as DNA, the CDR3 is TGTGCCATCAGTGAGGTTACAGGGGCCGCTTTCTTT. It yields the protein CAISEVTGAAFF. The chain combines TRBV10-3 with TRBJ1-1; TRBD1 matches 7 bases. CDR1 and CDR2 from the germline V gene are ENHRY and SYGVKD. This CDR3 has 12 amino acids. The V segment lost 2 bases and the J segment 11 bases; nucleotides outside the gene matches: 5.

The rearrangement links TRBV30 to TRBJ1-2; possible D gene TRBD1, 6 bases. Germline V gene data show CDR1 as GTSNPN and CDR2 as SVGIG (reference sequence). V was cut by 0 bases and J by 4 bases, with 12 bases left in between. CDR3 length equals 14 residues. The DNA for the CDR3 is TGTGCCTGGAGTGTTTTAGGACAGCTCTATGGCTACACCTTC. It is translated as CAWSVLGQLYGYTF.

The chain carries TRBV2 and TRBJ2-5, with D tentatively TRBD2 (6 bases). This CDR3 is 14 amino acids long. The V gene's germline CDR1 is SNHLY and CDR2 FYNNEI. Trimming cost V 1 base and J 6 bases, with 12 bases left between them. The DNA of the CDR3 is TGTGCCAGCAGTGAAGGCGTGGGGGGACAGACCCAGTACTTC. It translates to CASSEGVGGQTQYF.